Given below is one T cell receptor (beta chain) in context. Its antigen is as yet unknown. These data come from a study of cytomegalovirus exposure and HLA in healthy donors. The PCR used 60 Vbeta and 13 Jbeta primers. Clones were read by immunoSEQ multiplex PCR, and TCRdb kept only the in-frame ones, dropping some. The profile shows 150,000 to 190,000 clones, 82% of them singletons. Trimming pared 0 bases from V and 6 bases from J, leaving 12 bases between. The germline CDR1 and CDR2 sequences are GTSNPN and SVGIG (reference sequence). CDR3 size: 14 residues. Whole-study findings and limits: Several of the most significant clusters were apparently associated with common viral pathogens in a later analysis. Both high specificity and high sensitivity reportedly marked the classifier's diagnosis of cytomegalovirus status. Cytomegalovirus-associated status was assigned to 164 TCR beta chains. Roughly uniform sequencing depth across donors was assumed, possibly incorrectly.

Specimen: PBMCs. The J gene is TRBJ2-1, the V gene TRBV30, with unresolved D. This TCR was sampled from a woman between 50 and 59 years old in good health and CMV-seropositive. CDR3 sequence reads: CAWSVLGLSNEQFF. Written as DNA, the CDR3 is TGTGCCTGGAGTGTACTTGGGCTTTCCAATGAGCAGTTCTTC.